This TCR beta chain was sequenced in a study of blood T cells in healthy people across ages. Germline lookup yields CDR1 SEHNR and CDR2 FQNEAQ (reference sequence). Inclusive of both ends, the CDR3 amounts to 16 amino acids. Together with a sample-barcoded 5' primer, a J-beta primer mix was included in a second PCR lasting about 7 to 11 cycles. TCRdb re-derived calls from the 5' RACE reads in MiXCR, one entry per CDR3 protein. The sample lists more than 700,000 distinct CDR3 sequences, 35% to 50% occurring once. This clonotype was detected only once. The limits of the CDR3 on the DNA are not certain, so only TCRdb's listed CDR3 is given.

The rearrangement links TRBV7-9 to TRBJ2-6. This TCR came from a man older than 75 in good health. The sequenced material came from blood. CDR3 amino acids: CASSRRVGSGANVPTF.